Detailed here is one TCR beta chain. TCRdb keeps only in-frame clones here, not all; method: immunoSEQ multiplex PCR. The sample carries under 85,000 clones, approximately 80% recorded once. This sample was included in a study of blood T cell repertoires in COVID-19. Across the study: Sample material is recorded as cDNA or gDNA derived from T cells, B-cell-depleted T cells, or PBMCs.

The CDR3 has 14 residues. Trimming removed 6 bases from V and 7 bases from J, with 19 bases in between. Germline CDR1 SQVTM, CDR2 ANQGSEA. Sequencing used peripheral blood. The receptor comes from a man in his fifties with acute or convalescent COVID-19. The chain joins TRBV29-1 to TRBJ2-1; D is possibly TRBD2 (7 bases). DNA for the CDR3: TGCAGCGTCGGCGGGAGAGGGGGTTGGAATGAGCAGTTCTTC. Protein sequence: CSVGGRGGWNEQFF.